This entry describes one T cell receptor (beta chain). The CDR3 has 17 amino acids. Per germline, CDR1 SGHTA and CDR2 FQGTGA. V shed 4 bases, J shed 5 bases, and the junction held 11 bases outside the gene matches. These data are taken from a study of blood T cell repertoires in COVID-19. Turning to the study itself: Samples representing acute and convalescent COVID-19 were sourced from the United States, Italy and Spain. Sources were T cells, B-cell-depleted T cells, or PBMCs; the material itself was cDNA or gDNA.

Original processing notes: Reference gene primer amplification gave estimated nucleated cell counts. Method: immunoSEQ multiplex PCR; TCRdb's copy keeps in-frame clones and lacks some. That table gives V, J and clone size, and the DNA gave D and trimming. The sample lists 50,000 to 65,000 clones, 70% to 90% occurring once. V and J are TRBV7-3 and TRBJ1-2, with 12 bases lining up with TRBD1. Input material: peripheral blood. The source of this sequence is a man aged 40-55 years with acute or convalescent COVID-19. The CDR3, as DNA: TGTGCCAGCAGCTCCCACGGTCCGGGACAGGGGGCTTATGGCTACACCTTC. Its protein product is CASSSHGPGQGAYGYTF.